Below are 27 T cell receptor beta chains sequenced from a single sample in a study of T cell responses to AZD1222 COVID-19 vaccine. The assay was immunoSEQ multiplex PCR, and TCRdb's table has in-frame clones only and misses some. Of 150,000 to 200,000 clones detected, 94% appear once; the ten largest clones hold about 9.3%. Sequencing used peripheral blood, obtained on day 0 of AZD1222 vaccination. All receptors derive from an adult in good health.

The genes are TRBV7-2 and TRBJ2-7; D unclear. V lost 1 base and J lost 6, with 7 bases in between. Germline CDR1 SGHTA, CDR2 FQGNSA. The CDR3 runs 12 residues. DNA for the CDR3: TGTGCCAGCAGCTTAGAGTTCGGCGAGCAGTACTTC. Translation gives CASSLEFGEQYF.

The rearrangement uses TRBV28 and TRBJ2-4; D perhaps matches TRBD1 (6 bases). Germline CDR1 and CDR2: MDHEN and SYDVKM. Trimming cost V 5 bases and J 1 base, with 12 bases left between them. There are 15 residues in the CDR3. The CDR3 coding sequence is TGTGCCAGCAGTAGTTCAGGGGTCGCCAAAAACATTCAGTACTTC. Translated: CASSSSGVAKNIQYF.

The chain joins TRBV2 to TRBJ1-6, with D maybe TRBD1 (5 bases). Trimming shortened V by 7 bases and J by 3 bases, and 13 bases separated the two germline ends. The CDR3 is made up of 15 amino acids. Germline values: CDR1 SNHLY, CDR2 FYNNEI. The CDR3 DNA is TGTGCCAGCAAGTTCGGCAGGGACTATAATTCACCCCTCCACTTT. Residues: CASKFGRDYNSPLHF.

V gene TRBV6-6 combines with J gene TRBJ1-4; the match to TRBD1 covers 8 bases. J was trimmed by 7 bases and V by 7 bases; bases with no gene match: 8. Germline CDR1 reads MNHNY; CDR2 reads SVGAGI (reference sequence). The CDR3 consists of 14 residues. CDR3 coding DNA: TGTGCCAGCAATCTGGACAGGGCGGCTGAAAAACTGTTTTTT. Protein: CASNLDRAAEKLFF.

The V gene is TRBV19, the J gene TRBJ1-2, with a weak D call TRBD1 (5 bases). V gave up 4 bases and J gave up 4 bases, with 25 bases separating them. The germline V gene encodes CDR1 LNHDA and CDR2 SQIVND (reference sequence). This CDR3 has 18 amino acids. This chain's CDR3 is CASSTYSGTDRTLYGYTF. The CDR3 region has the DNA TGTGCCAGTAGTACTTACTCCGGGACTGACAGAACACTCTATGGCTACACCTTC.

This clone showed up just once. The V and J genes are TRBV29-1 and TRBJ2-3; 7 bases map to TRBD2. Germline V gene data show CDR1 as SQVTM and CDR2 as ANQGSEA. CDR3 length: 15 amino acids. The junction had 13 bases not matched to a gene; V was cut back by 7 bases and J by 3 bases. CDR3 residues: CSADASSGATDTQYF. The CDR3 DNA reads TGCAGCGCGGACGCATCTAGCGGAGCAACAGATACGCAGTATTTT.

The chain joins TRBV30 to TRBJ1-5; D is ambiguous. Trimming removed 2 bases at V and 3 bases at J, with 11 bases between. The CDR3 is 14 residues long. The germline V gene has CDR1 GTSNPN and CDR2 SVGIG (reference sequence). CDR3 coding DNA: TGTGCCTGGAGTAGTCTAGTGAACAATCAGCCCCAGCATTTT. Its translation: CAWSSLVNNQPQHF.

The chain uses TRBV6-4 and TRBJ2-1; 8 positions match TRBD2. Germline lookup yields CDR1 MRHNA and CDR2 SNTAGT. The CDR3 spans 16 residues. V was pared by 4 bases and J by 7 bases, with 12 bases of the junction left unmatched. In nucleotides, the CDR3 is TGTGCCAGCAGTGCCCTCCGGGGAGCGGGAGTTAATGAGCAGTTCTTC. Amino acids: CASSALRGAGVNEQFF.

V is TRBV27 and J is TRBJ2-7; 11 nucleotides align to TRBD2. The V and J ends lost 2 bases and 5 bases, in that order; junction bases with no gene match: 8. From germline, CDR1 is MNHEY and CDR2 SMNVEV (reference sequence). CDR3 size: 16 residues. The CDR3, as DNA: TGTGCCAGCAGTTTAAGGCTAGCGGGAGGAGTCAACGAGCAGTACTTC. It specifies CASSLRLAGGVNEQYF.

J is TRBJ2-2 and V is TRBV21-1. TRBV21-1 is a documented pseudogene. The CDR3 spans 14 residues. In nucleotides, the CDR3 is TGTGCCAGCAGTCGACCGGCGAACACCGGGGAGCTGTTTTTT. Amino acids: CASSRPANTGELFF.

The chain combines TRBV10-3 with TRBJ1-2; D gene unclear. CDR1 and CDR2 from the germline V gene are ENHRY and SYGVKD. The CDR3 is 12 residues long. The V end lost 0 bases, the J end lost 8 bases, and 7 bases lay between the germline ends. CDR3 protein: CAISESGGGYTF. In DNA form, the CDR3 reads TGTGCCATCAGTGAGTCGGGAGGGGGCTACACCTTC.

The chain uses TRBV19 and TRBJ2-6; 9 bases are shared with TRBD1. The CDR3 covers 18 residues. Germline CDR1 LNHDA, CDR2 SQIVND (reference sequence). J gave up 1 base and V 6 bases, and 10 bases lay outside the gene matches. The CDR3 DNA reads TGTGCCAGTAGATCCATGGGACAGGGTCGGTCTGGGGCCAACGTCCTGACTTTC. The encoded protein is CASRSMGQGRSGANVLTF. The full variable domain, rest sourced from reference TRBV19 and TRBJ2-6, is DGGITQSPKYLFRKEGQNVTLSCEQNLNHDAMYWYRQDPGQGLRLIYYSQIVNDFQKGDIAEGYSVSREKKESFPLTVTSAQKNPTAFYLCASRSMGQGRSGANVLTFGAGSRLTVL.

This clone was seen a single time. The chain joins TRBV25-1 to TRBJ2-7; D gene ambiguous. The CDR3 has 13 residues. Per germline, CDR1 MGHDK and CDR2 SYGVNS. Deletions cut 0 bases from V and 4 bases from J, with 7 bases between. The CDR3 DNA reads TGTGCCAGCAGTGAATATGGAGTGTACGAGCAGTACTTC. It encodes CASSEYGVYEQYF.

The rearrangement uses TRBV18 and TRBJ2-2, with 13 bases that match TRBD2. Germline V lookup: CDR1 KGHSH, CDR2 LQKENI. V lost 1 base and J lost 4; bases outside the gene matches: 3. The CDR3 is made up of 17 amino acids. The CDR3 spells CASSPRLAGGGTGELFF. CDR3 DNA sequence: TGTGCCAGCTCACCACGACTAGCGGGAGGTGGCACCGGGGAGCTGTTTTTT.

The chain recombines TRBV6-1 with TRBJ1-6; 10 bases agree with TRBD1. The CDR3 covers 19 residues. The germline V gene encodes CDR1 MNHNS and CDR2 SASEGT. With 4 bases clipped from V and 6 bases from J, the junction kept 15 bases outside the gene matches. The CDR3, as DNA: TGTGCCAGCAGTGTTAAAGTCGGGGGGACAGGGGCCTTTAATTCACCCCTCCACTTT. This translates into CASSVKVGGTGAFNSPLHF.

CDR3 bases: TGTGCCAGCAGCTTGGGGTGGAGCTCCTACAATGAGCAGTTCTTC. As protein: CASSLGWSSYNEQFF. V usage is TRBV5-5 and J usage is TRBJ2-1; the D is unclear. Germline values: CDR1 SGHKS, CDR2 YYEKEE (reference sequence). The CDR3 consists of 15 residues. V was trimmed by 0 bases and J by 0 bases, leaving 7 bases between them.

V and J are TRBV4-1 and TRBJ1-2; TRBD1 matches 7 bases. J lost 0 bases, V lost 1 base, and 14 bases had no gene match. This CDR3 region has 19 residues. The germline gives CDR1 MGHRA, CDR2 YSYEKL. In DNA form, the CDR3 reads TGCGCCAGCAGCCAAGCTTTTAACACCCCGGGACAGACTAACTATGGCTACACCTTC. Its protein is CASSQAFNTPGQTNYGYTF.

In its sample, this clone was seen once. V is TRBV28 and J is TRBJ2-7; TRBD2 agrees at 14 bases. This CDR3 has 18 residues. V was clipped by 5 bases and J by 1 base; unmatched bases: 10. The germline gives CDR1 MDHEN, CDR2 SYDVKM. CDR3 DNA sequence: TGTGCCAGCAGTCCACCCCCCGGGACTAGCGGGAGTTCCTACGAGCAGTACTTC. This sequence encodes CASSPPPGTSGSSYEQYF.

Details on this clone: This CDR3 is also generated by other DNA sequences in the sample. The chain uses TRBV3-1 (or the pseudogene TRBV3-2) and TRBJ2-2; D not resolved. V shed 0 bases and J shed 7 bases, with 9 bases lying between them. There are 14 residues in the CDR3. Looked up from germline, CDR1 is LGHDT and CDR2 is YNNKEL (reference sequence). The CDR3 DNA sequence: TGTGCCAGCAGCCAAGAAGTAAGAGGCGGGGAGCTGTTTTTT. Encoded protein: CASSQEVRGGELFF.

The chain combines TRBV6-2 or TRBV6-3 with TRBJ1-4; 9 nucleotides agree with TRBD1. CDR1 is MNHEY and CDR2 is SVGEGT in the germline V gene. Losses at the gene ends were 5 bases for V and 8 bases for J; bases not matched to a gene: 9. This CDR3 comprises 15 residues. The CDR3 sequence: CASSRTGGAWEKLFF. CDR3 nucleotide sequence: TGTGCCAGCAGTCGAACAGGGGGCGCGTGGGAAAAACTGTTTTTT.

The rearrangement uses TRBV18 and TRBJ2-2, with D possibly TRBD2 on 6 matching bases. V was cut by 3 bases and J by 0 bases, with 14 bases left in between. CDR1 and CDR2 from the germline V gene are KGHSH and LQKENI. The CDR3 contains 17 residues. CDR3 sequence (DNA): TGTGCCAGCTCACCTCTGGGTGGGAGGCCGAACACCGGGGAGCTGTTTTTT. Translating it yields CASSPLGGRPNTGELFF.

The chain recombines TRBV7-9 with TRBJ1-4, with D uncertain. The CDR3 is made up of 16 amino acids. The V and J ends lost 1 base and 0 bases respectively, with 9 bases between them. The germline gives CDR1 SEHNR, CDR2 FQNEAQ (reference sequence). The CDR3 protein is CASSLGVSPTNEKLFF. CDR3 DNA: TGTGCCAGCAGCTTAGGAGTCAGCCCAACTAATGAAAAACTGTTTTTT.

The V call is TRBV6-5, the J call TRBJ1-2; no definite D call. Trimming left V 6 bases short and J 3 bases short, with 14 bases between. Germline lookup yields CDR1 MNHEY and CDR2 SVGAGI. CDR3 length: 14 amino acids. This CDR3 reads CASRPHLDHYGYTF. As DNA, the CDR3 is TGTGCCAGCAGACCCCATTTGGACCACTATGGCTACACCTTC.

This clone was seen a single time. This chain joins TRBV11-1 and TRBJ2-5; 10 nucleotides align to TRBD1. The CDR3 spans 16 residues. With V trimmed by 1 base and J by 4 bases, 6 bases remained unmatched. Germline assignment: CDR1 SGHAT and CDR2 FQDESV (reference sequence). DNA for the CDR3: TGTGCCAGCAGCTTAGGTGCCGGGACAGGGGCAGAGACCCAGTACTTC. Its protein is CASSLGAGTGAETQYF.

The V and J genes are TRBV5-4 and TRBJ2-7; 7 bases are shared with TRBD1. Looked up from germline, CDR1 is SGHNT and CDR2 is YYREEE (reference sequence). V gave up 4 bases and J gave up 2 bases; unmatched junction bases: 9. The CDR3 contains 15 residues. The CDR3 region is CASSRNRDSTYEQYF. Written as DNA, the CDR3 is TGTGCCAGCAGCCGCAACCGGGACAGCACCTACGAGCAGTACTTC. Drawing the rest from reference TRBV5-4 and TRBJ2-7, the complete variable domain is ETGVTQSPTHLIKTRGQQVTLRCSSQSGHNTVSWYQQALGQGPQFIFQYYREEENGRGNFPPRFSGLQFPNYSSELNVNALELDDSALYLCASSRNRDSTYEQYFGPGTRLTVT.

This chain connects TRBV12-3 or TRBV12-4 to TRBJ1-2; a possible D gene is TRBD1 (5 bases). This CDR3 is 13 amino acids long. The ends were cut back, 6 bases at V and 13 bases at J, with 21 bases in the middle. Here the CDR3 DNA reads TGTGCCAGCAGCCCTACTCCTGAGGGGAGCATCACCTTC. Its protein product is CASSPTPEGSITF.

CDR3 loop: CASSLPGQETQYF. CDR3 sequence (DNA): TGTGCCAGCAGTTTACCGGGCCAGGAGACCCAGTACTTC. The rearrangement uses TRBV27 and TRBJ2-5; D gene unclear. CDR3 length: 13 residues. Germline values: CDR1 MNHEY, CDR2 SMNVEV (reference sequence). V was clipped by 2 bases and J by 5 bases, with 9 bases between them.